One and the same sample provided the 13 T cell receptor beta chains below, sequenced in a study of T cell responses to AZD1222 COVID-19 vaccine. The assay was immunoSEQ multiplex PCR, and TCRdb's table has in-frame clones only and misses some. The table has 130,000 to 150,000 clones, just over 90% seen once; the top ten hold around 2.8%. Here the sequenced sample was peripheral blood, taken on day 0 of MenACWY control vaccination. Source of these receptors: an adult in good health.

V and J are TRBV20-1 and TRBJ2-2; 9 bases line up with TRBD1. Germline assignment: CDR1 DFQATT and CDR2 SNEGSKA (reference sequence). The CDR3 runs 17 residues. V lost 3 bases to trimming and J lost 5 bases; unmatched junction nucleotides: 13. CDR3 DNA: TGCAGTGCTAGTTCCCTCATAGGGACAGGGAGTACCGGGGAGCTGTTTTTT. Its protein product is CSASSLIGTGSTGELFF.

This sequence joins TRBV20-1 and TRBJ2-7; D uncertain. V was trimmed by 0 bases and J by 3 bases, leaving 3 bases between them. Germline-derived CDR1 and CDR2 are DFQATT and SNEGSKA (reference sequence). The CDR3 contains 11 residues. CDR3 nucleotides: TGCAGTGCTAGAGAGGTCTACGAGCAGTACTTC. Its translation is CSAREVYEQYF.

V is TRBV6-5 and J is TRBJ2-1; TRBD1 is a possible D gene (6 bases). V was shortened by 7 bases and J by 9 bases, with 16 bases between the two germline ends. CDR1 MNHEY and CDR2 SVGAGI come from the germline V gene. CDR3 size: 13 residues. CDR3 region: CASISTGFIEQFF. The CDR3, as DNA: TGTGCCAGCATTTCAACAGGGTTTATTGAGCAGTTCTTC.

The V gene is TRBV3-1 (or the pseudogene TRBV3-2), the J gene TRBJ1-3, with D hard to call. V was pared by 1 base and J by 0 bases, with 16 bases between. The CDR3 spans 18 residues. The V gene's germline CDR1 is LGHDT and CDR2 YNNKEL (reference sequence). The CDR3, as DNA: TGTGCCAGCAGCCAAGTTTCGCTCCGGATGAGCTCTGGAAACACCATATATTTT. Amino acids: CASSQVSLRMSSGNTIYF.

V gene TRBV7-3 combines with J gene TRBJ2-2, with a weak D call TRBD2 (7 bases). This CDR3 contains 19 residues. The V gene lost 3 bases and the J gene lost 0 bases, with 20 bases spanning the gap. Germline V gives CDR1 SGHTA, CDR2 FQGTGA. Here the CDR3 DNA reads TGTGCCAGCAGCTTTAGGGGGGGTGCTAGCGGAGCGAACACCGGGGAGCTGTTTTTT. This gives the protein CASSFRGGASGANTGELFF.

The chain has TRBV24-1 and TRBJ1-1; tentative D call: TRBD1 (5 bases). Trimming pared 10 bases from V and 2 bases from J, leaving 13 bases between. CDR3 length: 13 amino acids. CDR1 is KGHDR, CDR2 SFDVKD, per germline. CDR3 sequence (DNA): TGTGCCACTCGGGGGGTCCTAAACACTGAAGCTTTCTTT. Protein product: CATRGVLNTEAFF.

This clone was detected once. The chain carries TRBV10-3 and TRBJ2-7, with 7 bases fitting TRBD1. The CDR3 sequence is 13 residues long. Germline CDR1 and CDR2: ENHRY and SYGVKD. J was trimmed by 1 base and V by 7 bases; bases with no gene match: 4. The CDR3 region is CAITPGGSYEQYF. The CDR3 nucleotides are TGTGCCATCACTCCAGGGGGTTCCTACGAGCAGTACTTC.

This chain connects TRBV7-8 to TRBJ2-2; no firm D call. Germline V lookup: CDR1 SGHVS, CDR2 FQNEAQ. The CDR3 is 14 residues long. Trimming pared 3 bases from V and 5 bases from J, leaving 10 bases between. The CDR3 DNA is TGTGCCAGCAGCTTGGGTAGTGGGACCGGGGAGCTGTTTTTT. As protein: CASSLGSGTGELFF.

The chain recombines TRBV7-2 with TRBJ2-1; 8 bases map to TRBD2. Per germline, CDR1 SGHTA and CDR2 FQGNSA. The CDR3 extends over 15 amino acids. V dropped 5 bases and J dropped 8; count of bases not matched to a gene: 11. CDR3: CASSIGGLADYEQFF. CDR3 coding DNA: TGTGCCAGCAGCATAGGAGGACTAGCCGACTATGAGCAGTTCTTC. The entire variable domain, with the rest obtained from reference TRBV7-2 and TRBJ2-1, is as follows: GAGVSQSPSNKVTEKGKDVELRCDPISGHTALYWYRQSLGQGLEFLIYFQGNSAPDKSGLPSDRFSAERTGGSVSTLTIQRTQQEDSAVYLCASSIGGLADYEQFFGPGTRLTVL.

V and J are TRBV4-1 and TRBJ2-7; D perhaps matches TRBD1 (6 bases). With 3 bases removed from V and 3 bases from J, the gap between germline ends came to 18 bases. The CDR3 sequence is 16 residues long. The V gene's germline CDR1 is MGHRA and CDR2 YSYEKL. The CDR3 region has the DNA TGCGCCAGCAGCCAGGAGGACAGTAATCTAAGCTACGAGCAGTACTTC. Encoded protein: CASSQEDSNLSYEQYF.

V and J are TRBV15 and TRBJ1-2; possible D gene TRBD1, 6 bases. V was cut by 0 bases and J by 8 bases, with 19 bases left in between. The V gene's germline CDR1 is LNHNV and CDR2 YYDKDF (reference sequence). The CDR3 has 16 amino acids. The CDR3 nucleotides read TGTGCCACCAGCAGAGATAGTGCCAGGGGAACTTGGGGCTACACCTTC. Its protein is CATSRDSARGTWGYTF.

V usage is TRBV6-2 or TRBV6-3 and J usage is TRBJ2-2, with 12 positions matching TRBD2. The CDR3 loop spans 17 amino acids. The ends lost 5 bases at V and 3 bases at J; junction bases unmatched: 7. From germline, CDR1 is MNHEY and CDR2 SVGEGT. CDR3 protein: CASSPLRLAGDTGELFF. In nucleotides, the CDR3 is TGTGCCAGCAGTCCCCTTCGACTAGCGGGGGACACCGGGGAGCTGTTTTTT.

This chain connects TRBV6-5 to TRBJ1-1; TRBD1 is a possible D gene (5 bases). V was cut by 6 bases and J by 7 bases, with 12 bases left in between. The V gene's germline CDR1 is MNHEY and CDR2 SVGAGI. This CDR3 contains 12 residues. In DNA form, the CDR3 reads TGTGCCAGCAGCCGCCTCGACAGTGAAGCTTTCTTT. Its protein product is CASSRLDSEAFF.